These T cell receptor beta chains were read from a single sample in a study of cytomegalovirus exposure and HLA in healthy donors. Using immunoSEQ multiplex PCR, the repertoire was profiled, and TCRdb retains in-frame clones only, with some absent. The data show roughly 180,000 clones, over 70% seen once. Sequenced: PBMCs. The receptors come from a woman younger than 35 in good health and CMV-seropositive. Each CDR3 is given with its conserved first and last residue. The order of the fields is CDR3 DNA, CDR3 protein, D gene, clone size, J gene, V gene. The D gene is left open where the match is weak. Rows give clone size only sometimes, using once, few, many, or a class for an expanded clone.

DNA: TGTGCCAGCAGGGACTCCTGGGAGCTGGAACCCCAGCATTTT
CDR3: CASRDSWELEPQHF
D: -
size: -
J: TRBJ1-5
V: TRBV6-5

DNA: TGTGCCAGCAGCTACAGACGATTGGACAGGAGGAACACCGGGGAGCTGTTTTTT
CDR3: CASSYRRLDRRNTGELFF
D: TRBD1
size: -
J: TRBJ2-2
V: TRBV7-9

DNA: TGTGCCAGCAGCTTAGCAGCGAACACTGAAGCTTTCTTT
CDR3: CASSLAANTEAFF
D: -
size: -
J: TRBJ1-1
V: TRBV7-9

DNA: TGTGCCAGCAGGCAAGAGGGAAGGGGGCAATACAGTCAGTACTTC
CDR3: CASRQEGRGQYSQYF
D: TRBD1
size: -
J: TRBJ2-4
V: TRBV6-1

DNA: TGTGCCAGCAGCCAAGATCGACTAGAGGTTGATACGCAGTATTTT
CDR3: CASSQDRLEVDTQYF
D: -
size: -
J: TRBJ2-3
V: TRBV4-2

DNA: TGTGCCAGCAGCATCGACAGAGACAATGAGCAGTTCTTC
CDR3: CASSIDRDNEQFF
D: -
size: -
J: TRBJ2-1
V: TRBV7-3

DNA: TGTGCCATCAGCCCGGGACTCAAAACTGGGGGCTACACCTTC
CDR3: CAISPGLKTGGYTF
D: -
size: -
J: TRBJ1-2
V: TRBV10-3

DNA: TGTGCCAGTATGGAGGGGAATCAGCCCCAGCATTTT
CDR3: CASMEGNQPQHF
D: -
size: -
J: TRBJ1-5
V: TRBV19

DNA: TGTGCCAGCAGTCCCATGACAGGGACCTATGGCTACACCTTC
CDR3: CASSPMTGTYGYTF
D: TRBD1
size: -
J: TRBJ1-2
V: TRBV27

DNA: TGTGCCAGCAGCCCAACACAGGACTCCTACAATGAGCAGTTCTTC
CDR3: CASSPTQDSYNEQFF
D: -
size: -
J: TRBJ2-1
V: TRBV4-2

DNA: TGCGCCAGCAGCTTGGCCCGACAGGCGAGCTCTGGAAACACCATATATTTT
CDR3: CASSLARQASSGNTIYF
D: -
size: -
J: TRBJ1-3
V: TRBV5-1

DNA: TGCAGTTTCAGGGACAGTGAAGCTTTCTTT
CDR3: CSFRDSEAFF
D: TRBD1
size: -
J: TRBJ1-1
V: TRBV29-1

DNA: TGTGCCAGCTCACCTCAGACAGAATCCGGCTACACCTTC
CDR3: CASSPQTESGYTF
D: -
size: -
J: TRBJ1-2
V: TRBV18

DNA: TGTGCCAGCAGCCTACTCCGGGACAGGGAAGCTTTCTTT
CDR3: CASSLLRDREAFF
D: TRBD1
size: few
J: TRBJ1-1
V: TRBV7-2

DNA: TGTGCCAGCAGGCGGACAGGGAGGGGTACCGGTGGAACCCAGTACTTC
CDR3: CASRRTGRGTGGTQYF
D: -
size: -
J: TRBJ2-5
V: TRBV5-8

DNA: TGTGCCAGCAGCAAGACCGGGACAGGGGTCCAAGAGACCCAGTACTTC
CDR3: CASSKTGTGVQETQYF
D: TRBD1
size: -
J: TRBJ2-5
V: TRBV7-9

DNA: TGTGCCAGCAGCCTCGGGACTAGCGGGGGGGCCGGGGAGCTGTTTTTT
CDR3: CASSLGTSGGAGELFF
D: TRBD2
size: -
J: TRBJ2-2
V: TRBV9

DNA: TGTGCCAGCAGTTACGGGACAGATCTGACTGAAGCTTTCTTT
CDR3: CASSYGTDLTEAFF
D: TRBD1
size: -
J: TRBJ1-1
V: TRBV6-6

DNA: TGTGCCTGGAGGGAGCGCGGCGGGGGAAACACCATATATTTT
CDR3: CAWRERGGGNTIYF
D: -
size: -
J: TRBJ1-3
V: TRBV30

DNA: TGCGCCAGCAGTGACCATGTTCCCGGGGGTAATGAGCAGTTCTTC
CDR3: CASSDHVPGGNEQFF
D: -
size: -
J: TRBJ2-1
V: TRBV10-1

DNA: TGCGCCAGCATCGGGATCGGAGGGGATACGCAGTATTTT
CDR3: CASIGIGGDTQYF
D: -
size: -
J: TRBJ2-3
V: TRBV10-2

DNA: TGTGCCAGCAGTTACCGCAGAGGGACAGGGGTCGGGGAGCTGTTTTTT
CDR3: CASSYRRGTGVGELFF
D: TRBD1
size: -
J: TRBJ2-2
V: TRBV6-6

DNA: TGTGCCAGCAGCTTGGACCTAGCGGGCCCAGGGAACATTCAGTACTTC
CDR3: CASSLDLAGPGNIQYF
D: TRBD2
size: -
J: TRBJ2-4
V: TRBV5-4

DNA: TGTGCCTGGAGTTGGCAAACCGGGGAGCTGTTTTTT
CDR3: CAWSWQTGELFF
D: -
size: -
J: TRBJ2-2
V: TRBV30

DNA: TGTGCCAGCAGCTTGAGCAGGGTTGGCAATCAGCCCCAGCATTTT
CDR3: CASSLSRVGNQPQHF
D: -
size: -
J: TRBJ1-5
V: TRBV7-2

DNA: TGCAGCGTCATGCGGGGTGTCTCTGGAAACACCATATATTTT
CDR3: CSVMRGVSGNTIYF
D: -
size: once
J: TRBJ1-3
V: TRBV29-1

DNA: TGTGCCAGCAGCCAACCAACAGGGGAAGCTGGTGGCTACACCTTC
CDR3: CASSQPTGEAGGYTF
D: TRBD1
size: -
J: TRBJ1-2
V: TRBV4-2

DNA: TGTGCCAGCAGCTTAGGAACCGGGACAGGGCCCCTGATGAGAGCTTTCTTT
CDR3: CASSLGTGTGPLMRAFF
D: TRBD1
size: few
J: TRBJ1-1
V: TRBV7-6

DNA: TGTGCCAGCAGTTCAGGTGGGCGGGGGATCGGTCAGCCCCAGCATTTT
CDR3: CASSSGGRGIGQPQHF
D: -
size: few
J: TRBJ1-5
V: TRBV6-5

DNA: TGTGCCAGCAGCCTAGGACAGGGCGCTGAAAAACTGTTTTTT
CDR3: CASSLGQGAEKLFF
D: TRBD1
size: -
J: TRBJ1-4
V: TRBV5-5

DNA: TGCGCCAGCAGCCAATCTGCGGGACGCCCCTACAATGAGCAGTTCTTC
CDR3: CASSQSAGRPYNEQFF
D: -
size: -
J: TRBJ2-1
V: TRBV4-3

DNA: TGTGCCAGCAGCCGGGACAGCCCTGGAAACACCATATATTTT
CDR3: CASSRDSPGNTIYF
D: TRBD1
size: -
J: TRBJ1-3
V: TRBV6-6

DNA: TGTGCCACCAGCAGAGGACAGGGAGACACCGGGGAGCTGTTTTTT
CDR3: CATSRGQGDTGELFF
D: TRBD1
size: -
J: TRBJ2-2
V: TRBV15

DNA: TGTGCCAGCAACCGGGGGGGTATGAACACTGAAGCTTTCTTT
CDR3: CASNRGGMNTEAFF
D: -
size: -
J: TRBJ1-1
V: TRBV6-1

DNA: TGTGCCAGCTCACCACGGGCTAGCGGGGGTAGCAATGAGCAGTTCTTC
CDR3: CASSPRASGGSNEQFF
D: TRBD2
size: -
J: TRBJ2-1
V: TRBV18

DNA: TGTGCCAGTAGTATATGGACAGGGAGCTCTGGAAACACCATATATTTT
CDR3: CASSIWTGSSGNTIYF
D: TRBD1
size: -
J: TRBJ1-3
V: TRBV19

DNA: TGTGCCAGCAGCTTATGGGCGGGGGGGTCAGATACGCAGTATTTT
CDR3: CASSLWAGGSDTQYF
D: TRBD2
size: -
J: TRBJ2-3
V: TRBV7-8

DNA: TGCGCCAGCAGCCCCTTGGGACAAGGGTCCGATGAGCAGTTCTTC
CDR3: CASSPLGQGSDEQFF
D: -
size: -
J: TRBJ2-1
V: TRBV5-1

DNA: TGCGCCAGCAGCCAAGAACTAGCGGGGGGTCCCGGGGAGCTGTTTTTT
CDR3: CASSQELAGGPGELFF
D: TRBD2
size: -
J: TRBJ2-2
V: TRBV4-3

DNA: TGTGCCAGTAGTCCAGGGGGCTCTGGAAACACCATATATTTT
CDR3: CASSPGGSGNTIYF
D: TRBD1
size: -
J: TRBJ1-3
V: TRBV19

DNA: TGTGCCAGCAGTTACACCGGACAGGCTCGAGAGACCCAGTACTTC
CDR3: CASSYTGQARETQYF
D: TRBD1
size: -
J: TRBJ2-5
V: TRBV6-5